Detailed here is one TCR beta chain. Its antigen is currently not known. Nothing much larger sits one base from this clone, and base qualities are not available. A second Seattle source provided samples from volunteer blood donors who had recovered from COVID-19. Whole blood was collected in K2EDTA tubes by collaborating institutions according to the institutions' own protocols. For TCRbeta analysis, collaborator samples were shipped as frozen whole blood, as isolated PBMCs, or as DNA extracted from either sample type. The data belong to a study of blood T cell repertoires in COVID-19 (dated by TCRdb to the early 2020s). In the study overall: Samples covering the acute and convalescent phases of COVID-19 were provided by collaborators in the United States, Italy and Spain. The prospective study material was composed of cDNA or gDNA derived from T cells, B-cell-depleted T cells, or PBMCs. The dataset comprised deeply sampled blood TCRbeta repertoires from subjects exposed to, actively infected with, or recovered from COVID-19. The repertoires were released in a freely available public database intended as a resource for research on the immune response to SARS-CoV-2. Samples came from the ongoing ImmuneRACE study (first 160 participants) plus 1,254 subjects from 6 global collaborators. Sample metadata almost always included a de-identified subject ID, COVID-19 status, age in years and sex. HLA class I and class II types, where available, came from metadata supplied by the sample provider rather than from assay-based typing. Points the paper makes about the study in general: The quantity of clinical and demographic metadata differed by source and by participant and was supplied without curation.

TCRbeta CDR3 regions were amplified from genomic DNA using the immunoSEQ Assay, a bias-controlled multiplex PCR. The paper's processing steps were these. Within the assay, amplification of reference gene primers was used to estimate how many nucleated cells each sample contained. To quantify the absolute abundance of each unique TCRbeta CDR3 rearrangement, sequence reads were collapsed and filtered. Productive Simpson clonality was computed per sample as the square root of Simpson's diversity index over productive rearrangements. The source is immuneACCESS, and TCRdb retained only in-frame sequences with V and J called. Part of the clones is not carried over; for the studies checked, unresolved V genes explain less than half of this, and the remainder is unexplained. Clone size and V and J calls were adopted from that table, with D and trimming inferred from the DNA. Recorded for this sample are nearly 250,000 clones; roughly nine tenths of them occurred a single time. The ten biggest clones cover around 1.5% of the sample.

The origin of this receptor is a woman aged 60-75 years who had recovered from COVID-19. The sample taken for sequencing was peripheral blood.

The CDR3 has the sequence CAIGQGGTEAFF. At the DNA level, the sequence is TGTGCCATTGGACAGGGGGGCACTGAAGCTTTCTTT. The chain couples TRBV10-3 to TRBJ1-1, with TRBD1 matching 10 junction bases. Per the germline V gene, ENHRY is the CDR1 and SYGVKD is the CDR2. Trimming leaves V shorter by 9 bases and J shorter by 4 bases, with the junction holding 2 bases beyond the gene matches. Spanning cysteine to phenylalanine, the CDR3 consists of 12 amino acids. The only DNA kept is the CDR3, 36 bases in frame from the first base.